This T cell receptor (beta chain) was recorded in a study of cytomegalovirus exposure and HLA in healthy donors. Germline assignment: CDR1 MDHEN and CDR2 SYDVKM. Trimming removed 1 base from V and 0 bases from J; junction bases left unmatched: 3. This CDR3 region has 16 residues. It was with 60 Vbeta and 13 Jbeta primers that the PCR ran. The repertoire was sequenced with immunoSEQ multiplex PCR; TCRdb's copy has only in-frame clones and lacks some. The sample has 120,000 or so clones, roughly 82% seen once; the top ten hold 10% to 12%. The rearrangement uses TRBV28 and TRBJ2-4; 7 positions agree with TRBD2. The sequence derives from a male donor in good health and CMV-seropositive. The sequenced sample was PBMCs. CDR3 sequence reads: CASSLLGGVAKNIQYF. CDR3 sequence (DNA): TGTGCCAGCAGTTTATTGGGGGGGGTAGCCAAAAACATTCAGTACTTC. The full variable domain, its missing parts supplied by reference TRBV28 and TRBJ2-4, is DVKVTQSSRYLVKRTGEKVFLECVQDMDHENMFWYRQDPGLGLRLIYFSYDVKMKEKGDIPEGYSVSREKKERFSLILESASTNQTSMYLCASSLLGGVAKNIQYFGAGTRLSVL.